The subject of this entry is one T cell receptor beta chain. Per the germline V gene, CDR1 is MNHEY and CDR2 is SVGAGI. Trimming took off 6 bases at V and 0 bases at J, with 10 bases between the two ends. This CDR3 contains 14 residues. This sample stems from a study of blood T cell repertoires in COVID-19. Overall study context: Some COVID-19 samples were acute and others convalescent; all came from the United States, Italy and Spain.

Sequenced by immunoSEQ multiplex PCR; TCRdb stores in-frame clones only, minus some. There are 290,000 or so clones in the sample; around 90% occur only once, and 2% to 3% lies in the top ten. This rearrangement joins TRBV6-5 to TRBJ2-3; a possible D gene is TRBD2 (5 bases). Sequenced material: peripheral blood. This clonotype was sampled from a man aged 18 to 29 with active or convalescent COVID-19. CDR3: CASSWTGSTDTQYF. The CDR3 DNA follows: TGTGCCAGCAGCTGGACGGGGAGCACAGATACGCAGTATTTT.